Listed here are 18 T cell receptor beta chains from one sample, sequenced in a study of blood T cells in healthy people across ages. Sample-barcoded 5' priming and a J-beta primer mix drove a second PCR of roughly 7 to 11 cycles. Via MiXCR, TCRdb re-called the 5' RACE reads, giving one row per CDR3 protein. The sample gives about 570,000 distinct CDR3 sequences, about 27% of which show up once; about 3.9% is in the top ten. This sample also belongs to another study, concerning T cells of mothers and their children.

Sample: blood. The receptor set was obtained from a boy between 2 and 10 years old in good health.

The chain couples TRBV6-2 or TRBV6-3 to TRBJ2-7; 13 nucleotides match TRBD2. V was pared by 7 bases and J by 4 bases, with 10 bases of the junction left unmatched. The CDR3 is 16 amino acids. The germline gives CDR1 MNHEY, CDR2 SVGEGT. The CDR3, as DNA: TGTGCCAGCATCGCCCCCGGGACTAGCGGGAAGTACGAGCAGTACTTC. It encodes CASIAPGTSGKYEQYF.

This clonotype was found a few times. DNA for the CDR3: TGCAGTGCCCTACAGGAAGAGACCCAGTACTTC. Its translation is CSALQEETQYF. The chain combines TRBV20-1 with TRBJ2-5, with D tentatively TRBD1 (5 bases). Germline V CDR1 and CDR2: DFQATT, SNEGSKA (reference sequence). CDR3 size: 11 residues. V was clipped by 6 bases and J by 3 bases, with 8 bases between them.

For the CDR3, the DNA is TGTGCCAGCAGCAAGAGGCCCCCGAACACCGGGGAGCTGTTTTTT. Its translation is CASSKRPPNTGELFF. The rearrangement links TRBV21-1 to TRBJ2-2; TRBD2 was called by the table and not checked on the DNA. TRBV21-1 is a pseudogene locus. The CDR3 consists of 15 residues.

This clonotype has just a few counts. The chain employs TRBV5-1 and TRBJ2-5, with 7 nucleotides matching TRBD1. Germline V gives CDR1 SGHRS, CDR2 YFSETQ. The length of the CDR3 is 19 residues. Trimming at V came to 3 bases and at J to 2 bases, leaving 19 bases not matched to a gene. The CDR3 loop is CASSWPLVLQGVGQETQYF. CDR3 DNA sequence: TGCGCCAGCAGCTGGCCCTTAGTTTTGCAGGGGGTCGGTCAAGAGACCCAGTACTTC.

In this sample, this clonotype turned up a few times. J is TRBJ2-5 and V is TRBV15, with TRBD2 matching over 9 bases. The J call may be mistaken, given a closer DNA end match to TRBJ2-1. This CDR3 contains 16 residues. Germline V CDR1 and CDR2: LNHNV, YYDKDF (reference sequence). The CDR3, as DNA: TGTGCCACCAGCGGCCATAGCGGGAGCGGCAGGGATGAGCAGTTCTTC. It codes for CATSGHSGSGRDEQFF.

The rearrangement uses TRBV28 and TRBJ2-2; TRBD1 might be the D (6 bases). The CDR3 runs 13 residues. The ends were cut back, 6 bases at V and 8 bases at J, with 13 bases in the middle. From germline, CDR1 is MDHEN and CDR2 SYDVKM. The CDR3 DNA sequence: TGTGCCAGCAGCAACAGGGTTCGGGGGGAGCTGTTTTTT. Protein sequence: CASSNRVRGELFF.

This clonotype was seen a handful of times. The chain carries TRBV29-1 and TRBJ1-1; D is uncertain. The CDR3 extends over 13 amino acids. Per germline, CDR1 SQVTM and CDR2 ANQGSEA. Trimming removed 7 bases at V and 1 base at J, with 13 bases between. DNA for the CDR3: TGCAGCGCTGGACCTATGAGGAACACTGAAGCTTTCTTT. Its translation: CSAGPMRNTEAFF.

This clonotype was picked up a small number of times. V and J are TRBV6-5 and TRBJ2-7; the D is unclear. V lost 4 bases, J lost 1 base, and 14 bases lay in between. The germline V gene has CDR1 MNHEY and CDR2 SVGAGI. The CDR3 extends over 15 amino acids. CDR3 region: CASSSASGNSYEQYF. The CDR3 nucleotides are TGTGCCAGCAGTTCTGCCTCAGGAAATTCCTACGAGCAGTACTTC.

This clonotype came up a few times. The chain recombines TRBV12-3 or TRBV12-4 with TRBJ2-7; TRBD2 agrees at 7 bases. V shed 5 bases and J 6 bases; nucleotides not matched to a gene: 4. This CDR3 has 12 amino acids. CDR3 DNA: TGTGCCAGCAGTCGGGGGGTTTCCGAGCAGTACTTC. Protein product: CASSRGVSEQYF.

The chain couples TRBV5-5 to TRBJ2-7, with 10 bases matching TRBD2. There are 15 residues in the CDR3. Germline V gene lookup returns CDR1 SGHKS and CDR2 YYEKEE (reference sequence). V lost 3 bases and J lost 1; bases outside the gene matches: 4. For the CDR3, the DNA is TGTGCCAGCAGCTATAGCGGGGGGTCATCCTACGAGCAGTACTTC. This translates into CASSYSGGSSYEQYF.

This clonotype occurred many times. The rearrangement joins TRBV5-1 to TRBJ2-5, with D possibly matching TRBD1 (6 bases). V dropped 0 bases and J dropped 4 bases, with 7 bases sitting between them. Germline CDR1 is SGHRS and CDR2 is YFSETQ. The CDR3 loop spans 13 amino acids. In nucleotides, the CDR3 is TGCGCCAGCAGCTTGGAACAGGGAGAGACCCAGTACTTC. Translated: CASSLEQGETQYF.

This CDR3 reads CSAHRDRGTQYF. CDR3 DNA sequence: TGCAGCGCACACCGGGACAGGGGTACCCAGTACTTC. The chain combines TRBV29-1 with TRBJ2-5, with 10 nucleotides matching TRBD1. The germline V gene has CDR1 SQVTM and CDR2 ANQGSEA. This CDR3 has 12 amino acids. The trim removed 7 bases at V and 8 bases at J, leaving 7 bases unmatched.

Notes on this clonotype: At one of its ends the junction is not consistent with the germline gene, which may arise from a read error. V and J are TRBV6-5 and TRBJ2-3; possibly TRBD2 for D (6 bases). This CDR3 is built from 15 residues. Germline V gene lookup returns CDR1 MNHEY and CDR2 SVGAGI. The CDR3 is CASSYGGRSTGTQYF. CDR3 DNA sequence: TGTGCCAGCAGTTATGGAGGGCGATCCACAGGTACGCAGTATTTT.

The CDR3, as DNA: TGCGCCAGCAGCCAAGGACCGCCCACAGTAGCCAAAAACATTCAGTACTTC. It codes for CASSQGPPTVAKNIQYF. This chain connects TRBV4-1 to TRBJ2-4, with D hard to call. The CDR3 extends over 17 amino acids. CDR1 and CDR2 (germline): MGHRA, YSYEKL. Trimming took 1 base from V and 0 from J, leaving 13 bases between them.

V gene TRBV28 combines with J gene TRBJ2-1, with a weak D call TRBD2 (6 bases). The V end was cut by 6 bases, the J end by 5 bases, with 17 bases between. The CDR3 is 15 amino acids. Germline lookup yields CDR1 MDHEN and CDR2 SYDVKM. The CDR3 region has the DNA TGTGCCAGCAGCCTAACCGGGACTTCAAACAATGAGCAGTTCTTC. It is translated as CASSLTGTSNNEQFF.

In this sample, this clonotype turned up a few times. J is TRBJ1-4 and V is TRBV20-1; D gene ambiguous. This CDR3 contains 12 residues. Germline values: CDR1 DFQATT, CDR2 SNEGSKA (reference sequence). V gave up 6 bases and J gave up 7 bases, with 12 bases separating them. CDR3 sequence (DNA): TGCAGTGCGACACCGAGAGGTGAAAAACTGTTTTTT. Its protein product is CSATPRGEKLFF.

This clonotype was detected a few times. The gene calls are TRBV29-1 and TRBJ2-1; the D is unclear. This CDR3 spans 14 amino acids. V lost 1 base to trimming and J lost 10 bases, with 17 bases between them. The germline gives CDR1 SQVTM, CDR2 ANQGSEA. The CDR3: CSVEGVNSLGEQFF. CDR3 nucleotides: TGCAGCGTTGAAGGGGTAAACTCCTTGGGGGAGCAGTTCTTC.

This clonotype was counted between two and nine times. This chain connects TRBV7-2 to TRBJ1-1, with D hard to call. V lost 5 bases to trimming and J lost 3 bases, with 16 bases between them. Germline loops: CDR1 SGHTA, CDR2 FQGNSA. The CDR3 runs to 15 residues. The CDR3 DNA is TGTGCCAGCAGCCCCCTCGCCATAGCGGACACTGAAGCTTTCTTT. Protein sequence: CASSPLAIADTEAFF.